These 17 T cell receptor beta chains were sequenced from one sample in a study of beta chain features in type 1 diabetes. Isolated RNA was reverse transcribed in full, so expressed TCRB transcripts were sequenced. Libraries were prepared by immunoSEQ multiplex PCR; TCRdb keeps only in-frame clonotypes and omits some of them. The table shows about 150,000 clones, with around a tenth occurring only once. The source material was central memory CD4+ T cells from blood. The receptors shown here come from a man younger than 35 in good health.

This clone was counted between two and nine times. In the same sample, other DNA sequences code for this CDR3. The chain couples TRBV5-1 to TRBJ2-5, with TRBD1 identical over 8 bases. Germline V gene sequence: CDR1 SGHRS, CDR2 YFSETQ. This CDR3 has 14 residues. Trimming removed 0 bases from V and 5 bases from J; junction bases left unmatched: 3. The CDR3 region is CASSLGTGRETQYF. As DNA, the CDR3 is TGCGCCAGCAGCTTGGGGACAGGGCGGGAGACCCAGTACTTC.

The chain carries TRBV5-5 and TRBJ2-7; possibly TRBD1 for D (5 bases). The CDR3 runs to 14 residues. V was clipped by 0 bases and J by 3 bases, with 10 bases between them. Per the germline V gene, CDR1 is SGHKS and CDR2 is YYEKEE (reference sequence). CDR3 region: CASSLGAGRYEQYF. DNA for the CDR3: TGTGCCAGCAGCTTGGGGGCAGGGCGCTACGAGCAGTACTTC. The full variable domain, its missing parts supplied by reference TRBV5-5 and TRBJ2-7, is DAGVTQSPTHLIKTRGQQVTLRCSPISGHKSVSWYQQVLGQGPQFIFQYYEKEERGRGNFPDRFSARQFPNYSSELNVNALLLGDSALYLCASSLGAGRYEQYFGPGTRLTVT.

On this clone: In the same sample, other DNA sequences code for this CDR3. The genes are TRBV11-2 and TRBJ2-1; 7 nucleotides match TRBD2. The CDR3 is 14 amino acids. Germline V gene data show CDR1 as SGHAT and CDR2 as FQNNGV. V shed 1 base and J 4 bases; nucleotides not matched to a gene: 1. The CDR3 region has the DNA TGTGCCAGCAGCTTAGCGGGGGGTTACAATGAGCAGTTCTTC. Translation gives CASSLAGGYNEQFF. Full variable domain (remainder filled in from reference TRBV11-2 and TRBJ2-1): EAGVAQSPRYKIIEKRQSVAFWCNPISGHATLYWYQQILGQGPKLLIQFQNNGVVDDSQLPKDRFSAERLKGVDSTLKIQPAKLEDSAVYLCASSLAGGYNEQFFGPGTRLTVL.

This clone was counted between two and nine times. The chain uses TRBV30 and TRBJ2-7; TRBD2 matches 10 bases. J gave up 4 bases and V 2 bases, and 8 bases lay outside the gene matches. There are 15 residues in the CDR3. CDR1 and CDR2 (germline): GTSNPN, SVGIG (reference sequence). The CDR3 reads CAWSPPSGGKYEQYF. The CDR3, as DNA: TGTGCCTGGAGTCCCCCTAGCGGGGGTAAATACGAGCAGTACTTC.

The rearrangement joins TRBV6-6 to TRBJ1-1, with a possible D match to TRBD1 (6 bases). V was clipped by 6 bases and J by 7 bases, with 9 bases between them. The CDR3 contains 11 residues. In germline, CDR1 is MNHNY, CDR2 SVGAGI (reference sequence). The CDR3 loop reads CASRQGFEAFF. The DNA for the CDR3 is TGTGCCAGCAGACAGGGTTTTGAAGCTTTCTTT.

This rearrangement joins TRBV19 to TRBJ2-6, with D unresolved. V was clipped by 3 bases and J by 0 bases, with 15 bases between them. Germline V CDR1 and CDR2: LNHDA, SQIVND (reference sequence). The CDR3 runs to 18 residues. The CDR3 loop reads CASSISETSSSGANVLTF. Here the CDR3 DNA reads TGTGCCAGTAGTATTTCGGAGACGTCCAGCTCTGGGGCCAACGTCCTGACTTTC.

In DNA form, the CDR3 reads TGTGCCAGCAGTGAACAGGCCAGCTATGGCTACACCTTC. It specifies CASSEQASYGYTF. This chain uses TRBV2 with TRBJ1-2; D uncertain. V dropped 2 bases and J dropped 4 bases, with 8 bases sitting between them. This CDR3 is 13 amino acids long. CDR1 and CDR2 (germline): SNHLY, FYNNEI.

This clone was seen more than once but under ten times. The V call is TRBV9, the J call TRBJ2-7; TRBD2 matches 10 bases. Germline CDR1 is SGDLS and CDR2 is YYNGEE. The CDR3 contains 15 residues. V trimming: 4 bases; J trimming: 6 bases; junction bases outside the gene matches: 10. The CDR3 reads CASSKQPLAGVEQYF. CDR3 DNA sequence: TGTGCCAGCAGCAAACAACCTCTAGCGGGGGTCGAGCAGTACTTC.

V gene TRBV30 combines with J gene TRBJ1-1, with D uncertain. Trimming removed 1 base from V and 4 bases from J, with 10 bases in between. The germline CDR1 and CDR2 sequences are GTSNPN and SVGIG (reference sequence). The CDR3 loop spans 13 amino acids. The CDR3 is CAWSATDSTEAFF. DNA of the CDR3: TGTGCCTGGAGTGCCACAGATAGCACTGAAGCTTTCTTT. The whole variable domain, remainder taken from reference TRBV30 and TRBJ1-1, is SQTIHQWPATLVQPVGSPLSLECTVEGTSNPNLYWYRQAAGRGLQLLFYSVGIGQISSEVPQNLSASRPQDRQFILSSKKLLLSDSGFYLCAWSATDSTEAFFGQGTRLTVV.

There are a few counts of this clone. The J gene is TRBJ2-1, the V gene TRBV18; 10 bases are shared with TRBD2. J gave up 9 bases and V 0 bases, and 2 bases lay outside the gene matches. CDR3 length: 14 amino acids. In germline, CDR1 is KGHSH, CDR2 LQKENI. CDR3 region: CASSPPPSGGEQFF. CDR3 DNA sequence: TGTGCCAGCTCACCACCTCCTAGCGGGGGTGAGCAGTTCTTC.

This clone occurred a few times. The gene calls are TRBV4-3 and TRBJ1-2; no clear D gene. The CDR3 has 15 residues. Germline V gene lookup returns CDR1 LGHNA and CDR2 YSLEER. The germline V and J ends were trimmed by 1 base and 5 bases, with 14 bases remaining between them. The CDR3 protein is CASSQGRSPPYGYTF. CDR3 nucleotide sequence: TGCGCCAGCAGCCAAGGGCGGTCGCCACCGTATGGCTACACCTTC.

In its sample, this clone was seen many times. This rearrangement joins TRBV4-3 to TRBJ1-4, with D maybe TRBD1 (6 bases). The V end lost 1 base, the J end lost 9 bases, and 15 bases lay between the germline ends. The CDR3 loop spans 15 amino acids. The germline gives CDR1 LGHNA, CDR2 YSLEER. CDR3 sequence (DNA): TGCGCCAGCAGCCAAGCTCTGCAGGGGAGCAAAAAACTGTTTTTT. This sequence encodes CASSQALQGSKKLFF.

This chain uses TRBV9 with TRBJ2-1, with TRBD2 matching 10 bases. V trimming: 3 bases; J trimming: 7 bases; junction bases outside the gene matches: 10. Germline V lookup: CDR1 SGDLS, CDR2 YYNGEE. This CDR3 comprises 16 residues. Here the CDR3 reads CASSGSSGGAENEQFF. Here the CDR3 DNA reads TGTGCCAGCAGCGGGTCTAGCGGGGGAGCCGAGAATGAGCAGTTCTTC.

J is TRBJ1-1 and V is TRBV7-2; D is perhaps TRBD1 (6 bases). The germline CDR1 and CDR2 sequences are SGHTA and FQGNSA. This CDR3 spans 16 amino acids. V was shortened by 1 base and J by 0 bases, with 12 bases between the two germline ends. CDR3 sequence reads: CASSLVGGLLNTEAFF. The DNA of the CDR3 is TGTGCCAGCAGCTTAGTCGGGGGGCTCCTGAACACTGAAGCTTTCTTT.

The CDR3 loop reads CASGLVPSGTGELFF. The CDR3 region has the DNA TGTGCTAGTGGTTTGGTACCGTCGGGCACCGGGGAGCTGTTTTTT. The chain joins TRBV12-5 to TRBJ2-2; D gene uncertain. V lost 0 bases and J 4 bases, leaving 9 bases between the germline ends. CDR1 and CDR2 (germline): LGHNT, FRNRAP. The CDR3 is 15 residues long. Full variable domain (outside the CDR3, taken from reference TRBV12-5 and TRBJ2-2): DARVTQTPRHKVTEMGQEVTMRCQPILGHNTVFWYRQTMMQGLELLAYFRNRAPLDDSGMPKDRFSAEMPDATLATLKIQPSEPRDSAVYFCASGLVPSGTGELFFGEGSRLTVL.

This clone occurred a few times. The chain uses TRBV5-4 and TRBJ1-2; 10 bases align to TRBD1. Trimming removed 4 bases from V and 5 bases from J; junction bases left unmatched: 8. Germline lookup yields CDR1 SGHNT and CDR2 YYREEE (reference sequence). This CDR3 contains 15 residues. This CDR3 reads CASSIAGTGEYGYTF. As DNA, the CDR3 is TGTGCCAGCAGCATTGCCGGGACAGGGGAGTATGGCTACACCTTC.

This clone was observed many times. The chain carries TRBV9 and TRBJ2-1, with TRBD2 identical over 8 bases. From germline, CDR1 is SGDLS and CDR2 YYNGEE. The length of the CDR3 is 15 residues. V was clipped by 2 bases and J by 2 bases; unmatched bases: 3. The CDR3 nucleotides read TGTGCCAGCAGCGTCGGGGGGGCCACCTACAATGAGCAGTTCTTC. It encodes CASSVGGATYNEQFF.